This TCR beta chain is drawn from a study of cytomegalovirus exposure and HLA in healthy donors. This clone was counted a few times. Its antigen is undetermined. Study-level findings and limits: Most CMV-associated TCR beta chains appeared HLA-restricted in a later analysis. Rates of TCR association differed by HLA locus in a later analysis, with DRB1 highest and HLA-C lowest. TCR beta sequences numbering around 15,000 were associated with HLA alleles at 0.05 false discovery rate in a later analysis.

Primers included in the PCR were 60 Vbeta and 13 Jbeta primers. Only in-frame clones appear in the TCRdb table, and some are missing; sequencing was by immunoSEQ multiplex PCR. Of around 200,000 clones in the sample, around 89% were seen once. The length of the CDR3 is 15 residues. The germline V gene encodes CDR1 LGHNA and CDR2 YNFKEQ. Trimming took 4 bases from V and 1 from J; bases not matched to a gene: 3. The genes are TRBV4-2 and TRBJ2-7; 11 positions match TRBD1. This sequence was found in a woman in her late teens or twenties in good health and CMV-seronegative. What was sequenced was PBMCs. The CDR3 DNA follows: TGTGCCAGCAGCCTCGGACAGGGGGCATCCTACGAGCAGTACTTC. Translating gives CASSLGQGASYEQYF.